The TCR beta chain under discussion was sequenced for a study of T cell repertoires in cytomegalovirus infection (dated by TCRdb to the late 2010s). Notes on the research overall: Recently identified HLA-C-restricted CMV epitopes, whose presentation resists viral immunomodulation, were targeted by peptide stimulations together with well-studied HLA-B-restricted epitopes. The HLA type of each donor mattered for the analysis, because public TCR beta signatures pointed to carriage of CMV infection along with the matching HLA type. General conclusions and limits of the study: In the ex vivo response, HLA-C-restricted CMV-specific TCR beta clonotypes were dominant, and in two of eight donors the single most frequent clonotype came from this HLA-C-restricted group. In both this cohort and an independent cohort of several hundred donors, the cumulative frequency of public TCR beta family members distinguished carriers of CMV infection plus the relevant HLA type.

In the case of this clonotype: Its antigen is still unknown. Base qualities are not provided; no much larger clone lies one nucleotide away.

Data came from an Illumina HiSeq 1500. TCRdb redid the processing of the public reads, applying fastp at Q25 and MiXCR, and retained in-frame beta chains. CDR3 protein duplicates are merged, each entry listing the most common genes and DNA. The sample contains 40,000 to 60,000 distinct CDR3 sequences, about a fifth of them found a single time. The ten largest clones add up to 70% to 90% of the sample. Sample treatment or condition, as interpreted from the label and publication: in vitro stimulation with specific CMV peptide epitopes to enrich CMV-specific T cells. There are 14 amino acids in the CDR3, from cysteine to phenylalanine inclusive. Here the CDR3 DNA is all that survives: 42 bases in frame from base 1. CDR1 and CDR2, looked up from the germline V gene, are SGHTA and FQGTGA. V and J lose 2 bases and 5 bases, and a span of 12 bases separates them.

The starting material was CD8+ T cells from cultured PBMCs, obtained from culture after CMV antigen stimulation. The rearrangement combines TRBV7-3 with TRBJ2-5; possibly the D gene is TRBD2, per 5 matching bases. The clonotype was recovered from a human donor in good health (CMV status not recorded). Some clones in this sample may be carry-over from other donors' samples. The CDR3 in this case is CASSLDGRRETQYF. The bases read TGTGCCAGCAGCTTAGACGGCAGGAGGGAGACCCAGTACTTC.